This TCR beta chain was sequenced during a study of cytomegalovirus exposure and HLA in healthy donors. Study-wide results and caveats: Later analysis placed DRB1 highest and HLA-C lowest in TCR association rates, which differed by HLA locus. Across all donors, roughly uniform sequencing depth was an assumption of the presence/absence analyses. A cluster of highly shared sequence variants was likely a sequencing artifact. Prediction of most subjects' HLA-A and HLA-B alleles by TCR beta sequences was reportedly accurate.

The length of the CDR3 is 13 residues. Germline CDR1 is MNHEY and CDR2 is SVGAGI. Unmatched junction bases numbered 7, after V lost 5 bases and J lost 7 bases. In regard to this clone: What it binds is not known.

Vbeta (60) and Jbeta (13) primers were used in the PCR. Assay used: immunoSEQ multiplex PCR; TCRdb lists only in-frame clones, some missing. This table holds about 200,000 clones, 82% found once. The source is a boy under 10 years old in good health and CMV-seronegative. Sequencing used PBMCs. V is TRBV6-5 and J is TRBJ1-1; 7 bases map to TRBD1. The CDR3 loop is CASSRGQVYEAFF. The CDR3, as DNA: TGTGCCAGCAGTCGCGGACAGGTTTATGAAGCTTTCTTT.